Listed below are T cell receptor beta chains from one sample, sequenced in a study of CD8 T cells in Susac syndrome. TCRdb re-analysed the immunoSEQ multiplex PCR reads in MiXCR, keeping a single row per CDR3 protein. The sample has around 85,000 distinct CDR3 sequences; around 93% are singletons. The specimen sequenced was CD8+ T cells from PBMCs. Every receptor here comes from a human donor with Susac syndrome. The CDR3 runs from the conserved cysteine through the conserved F or W. D genes are given only for firm matches. For some rows the clone size is stated as once, few or many, or as a class when expanded; others skip it.

D gene	clone size	J gene	V gene	CDR3 protein	CDR3 DNA
.	.	TRBJ2-1	TRBV6-2/TRBV6-3	CASISYNEQFF	TGTGCCAGCATTTCCTACAATGAGCAGTTCTTC
.	once	TRBJ2-3	TRBV6-5	CASSTLRGGTDTQYF	TGTGCCAGCAGTACCCTCAGGGGGGGCACAGATACGCAGTATTTT
.	.	TRBJ2-1	TRBV20-1	CSATSGIHSYNEQFF	TGCAGTGCCACCTCCGGGATTCATTCCTACAATGAGCAGTTCTTC
.	.	TRBJ2-7	TRBV14	CASSPAPYEQYF	TGTGCCAGCAGCCCCGCCCCCTACGAGCAGTACTTC
TRBD2	.	TRBJ2-1	TRBV6-4	CASSPRGGSYNEQFF	TGTGCCAGCAGTCCACGGGGGGGTTCCTACAATGAGCAGTTCTTC
.	.	TRBJ2-1	TRBV4-1	CASSQDPGLYNEQFF	TGCGCCAGCAGCCAAGACCCAGGCCTATACAATGAGCAGTTCTTC
.	.	TRBJ2-1	TRBV4-3	CASSPQGGRNEQFF	TGCGCCAGCAGCCCGCAGGGGGGGAGGAATGAGCAGTTCTTC
.	.	TRBJ2-7	TRBV7-2	CASSSYRDYEQYF	TGTGCCAGCAGCTCCTATAGGGACTACGAGCAGTACTTC
.	.	TRBJ1-2	TRBV4-3	CASSQDTASYGYTF	TGCGCCAGCAGCCAAGATACGGCGAGCTATGGCTACACCTTC
TRBD1	.	TRBJ2-7	TRBV20-1	CSAGTGGAIGYEQYF	TGCAGTGCCGGGACAGGGGGCGCGATAGGGTACGAGCAGTACTTC
.	.	TRBJ2-7	TRBV7-9	CASEDGSSHEQYF	TGTGCCAGCGAGGACGGGAGCTCTCACGAGCAGTACTTC
TRBD2	.	TRBJ2-5	TRBV3-1	CASSPQGGMETQYF	TGTGCCAGCAGCCCCCAGGGAGGGATGGAGACCCAGTACTTC
TRBD2	.	TRBJ2-1	TRBV7-2	CASSLVAGAREQFF	TGTGCCAGCAGTTTGGTAGCGGGAGCGCGTGAGCAGTTCTTC
.	.	TRBJ1-5	TRBV5-6	CASSSRHLVDSNQPQHF	TGTGCCAGCAGCTCGAGACACCTAGTCGATAGCAATCAGCCCCAGCATTTT
.	.	TRBJ2-3	TRBV27	CASSLWVSADTQYF	TGTGCCAGCAGTTTATGGGTCAGCGCAGATACGCAGTATTTT
.	.	TRBJ2-1	TRBV29-1	CSVEGWGPDNEQFF	TGCAGCGTTGAGGGGTGGGGGCCAGACAATGAGCAGTTCTTC
TRBD1	once	TRBJ2-7	TRBV20-1	CSARDGTGSNEQYF	TGCAGTGCTAGGGATGGGACAGGGAGCAACGAGCAGTACTTC
.	.	TRBJ2-7	TRBV20-1	CSARDRDLAYEQYF	TGCAGTGCTAGAGACAGGGATCTAGCCTACGAGCAGTACTTC
.	.	TRBJ2-3	TRBV12-3/TRBV12-4	CASSSRHLTGSDTQYF	TGTGCCAGCAGTTCCCGGCACCTAACAGGGTCGGATACGCAGTATTTT
.	.	TRBJ1-1	TRBV7-9	CASSLPLGYTEAFF	TGTGCCAGCAGCTTACCGCTCGGGTACACTGAAGCTTTCTTT
.	once	TRBJ1-2	TRBV29-1	CSVEGIGSGVYGYTF	TGCAGCGTTGAGGGCATTGGATCCGGGGTGTATGGCTACACCTTC
TRBD1	.	TRBJ2-7	TRBV27	CASSGTGSSYEQYF	TGTGCCAGCAGTGGGACAGGGAGCTCCTACGAGCAGTACTTC
.	.	TRBJ1-1	TRBV9	CASREGGTEAFF	TGTGCCAGCAGGGAAGGCGGCACTGAAGCTTTCTTT
TRBD1	.	TRBJ2-7	TRBV20-1	CSARGGQDYEQYF	TGCAGTGCTAGAGGGGGACAGGATTACGAGCAGTACTTC
.	.	TRBJ1-1	TRBV29-1	CSVWARGTEAFF	TGCAGCGTTTGGGCCAGGGGCACTGAAGCTTTCTTT
.	.	TRBJ1-1	TRBV20-1	CSAYSDGGRTEAFF	TGCAGTGCTTACTCGGATGGGGGTCGGACTGAAGCTTTCTTT
.	.	TRBJ2-2	TRBV9	CASSVAGAAGELFF	TGTGCCAGCAGCGTAGCCGGGGCCGCCGGGGAGCTGTTTTTT
.	few	TRBJ2-7	TRBV7-9	CASSFGGEQYF	TGTGCCAGCAGCTTTGGGGGCGAGCAGTACTTC
TRBD1	.	TRBJ2-7	TRBV20-1	CSATGGTSYEQYF	TGCAGTGCTACAGGGGGCACGTCCTACGAGCAGTACTTC
.	.	TRBJ2-6	TRBV5-1	CASSLGDRLSGANVLTF	TGCGCCAGCAGCCTAGGGGACCGTTTGTCTGGGGCCAACGTCCTGACTTTC
.	.	TRBJ2-4	TRBV11-2	CASSLVDSGKNIQYF	TGTGCCAGCAGCTTAGTTGACAGCGGCAAAAACATTCAGTACTTC
.	.	TRBJ2-1	TRBV27	CASSQGPRDEQFF	TGTGCCAGCAGTCAGGGACCACGCGATGAGCAGTTCTTC
.	.	TRBJ1-1	TRBV20-1	CSASPGTSNTEAFF	TGCAGTGCTAGCCCGGGGACATCGAACACTGAAGCTTTCTTT
TRBD1	once	TRBJ2-5	TRBV20-1	CSARDSSGEETQYF	TGCAGTGCTCGGGACAGCAGTGGGGAAGAGACCCAGTACTTC
TRBD1	.	TRBJ1-2	TRBV10-3	CAISDPGTGETNYGYTF	TGTGCCATCAGTGATCCCGGGACAGGGGAGACTAACTATGGCTACACCTTC
TRBD1	.	TRBJ1-5	TRBV4-1	CASSLYRGQPQHF	TGCGCCAGCAGCCTTTACAGGGGTCAGCCCCAGCATTTT
.	.	TRBJ2-2	TRBV2	CASSAGRNTGELFF	TGTGCCAGCAGTGCCGGACGTAACACCGGGGAGCTGTTTTTT
.	once	TRBJ2-7	TRBV5-6	CASSLGTAVYEQYF	TGTGCCAGCAGCTTGGGGACAGCGGTCTACGAGCAGTACTTC
.	.	TRBJ1-1	TRBV6-5	CASSSSPSMNTEAFF	TGTGCCAGCAGCTCATCTCCATCCATGAACACTGAAGCTTTCTTT
.	.	TRBJ1-1	TRBV20-1	CSTGWAGDTEAFF	TGCAGTACCGGTTGGGCAGGGGACACTGAAGCTTTCTTT
.	.	TRBJ2-5	TRBV7-9	CASRSPGPQETQYF	TGTGCCAGCAGGTCGCCAGGGCCCCAAGAGACCCAGTACTTC
TRBD2	.	TRBJ2-6	TRBV29-1	CSVLAGYDVLTF	TGCAGCGTCTTAGCGGGATACGACGTCCTGACTTTC
.	.	TRBJ2-3	TRBV28	CASSFSLEALSTDTQYF	TGTGCCAGCAGTTTCTCACTAGAAGCCCTAAGCACAGATACGCAGTATTTT
TRBD2	.	TRBJ2-3	TRBV3-1	CASSPPTGGTDTQYF	TGTGCCAGCAGCCCACCGACCGGGGGGACAGATACGCAGTATTTT
.	.	TRBJ2-2	TRBV12-3/TRBV12-4	CAIGTLNTGELFF	TGTGCCATCGGGACACTGAACACCGGGGAGCTGTTTTTT
.	once	TRBJ2-1	TRBV12-3/TRBV12-4	CASSYQGLPYEQFF	TGTGCCAGCAGTTACCAGGGACTGCCATATGAGCAGTTCTTC
.	.	TRBJ2-2	TRBV2	CASSNPYAMGSNTGELFF	TGTGCCAGCAGTAATCCGTATGCCATGGGATCGAACACCGGGGAGCTGTTTTTT